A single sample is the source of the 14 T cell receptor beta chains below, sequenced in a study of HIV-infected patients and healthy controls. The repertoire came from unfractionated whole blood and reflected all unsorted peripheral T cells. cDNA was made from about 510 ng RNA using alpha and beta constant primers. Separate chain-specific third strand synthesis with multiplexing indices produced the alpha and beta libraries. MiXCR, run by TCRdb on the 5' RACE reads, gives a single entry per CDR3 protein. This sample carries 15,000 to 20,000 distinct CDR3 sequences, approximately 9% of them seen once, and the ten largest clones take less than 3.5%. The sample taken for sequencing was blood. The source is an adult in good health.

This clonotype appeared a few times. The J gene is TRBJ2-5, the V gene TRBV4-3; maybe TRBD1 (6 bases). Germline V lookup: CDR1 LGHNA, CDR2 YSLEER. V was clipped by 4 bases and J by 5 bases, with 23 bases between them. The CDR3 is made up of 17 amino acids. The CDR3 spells CASSRDHVQGRGETQYF. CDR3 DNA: TGCGCCAGCAGCCGAGACCACGTACAGGGAAGGGGCGAGACCCAGTACTTC.

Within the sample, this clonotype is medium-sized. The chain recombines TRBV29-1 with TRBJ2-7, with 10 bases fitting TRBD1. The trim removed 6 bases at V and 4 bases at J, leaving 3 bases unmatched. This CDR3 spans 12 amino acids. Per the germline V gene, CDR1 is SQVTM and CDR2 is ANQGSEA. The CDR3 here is CSVGTGVYEQYF. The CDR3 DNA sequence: TGCAGCGTGGGGACAGGGGTGTACGAGCAGTACTTC.

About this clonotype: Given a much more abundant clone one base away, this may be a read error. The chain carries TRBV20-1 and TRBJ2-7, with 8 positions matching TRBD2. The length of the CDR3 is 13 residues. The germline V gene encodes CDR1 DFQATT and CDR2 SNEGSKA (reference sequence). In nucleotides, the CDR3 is TGCAGTGCTACTAGACTAGCGTTGGACGAGCGGTACTTC. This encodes CSATRLALDERYF.

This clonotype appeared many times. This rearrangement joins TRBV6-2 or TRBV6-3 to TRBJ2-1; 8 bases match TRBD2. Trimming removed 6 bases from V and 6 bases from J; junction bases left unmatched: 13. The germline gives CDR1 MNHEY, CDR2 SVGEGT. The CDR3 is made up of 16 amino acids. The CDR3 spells CASRPQAGGTGNEQFF. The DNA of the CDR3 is TGTGCCAGCAGGCCCCAGGCGGGGGGCACGGGCAATGAGCAGTTCTTC.

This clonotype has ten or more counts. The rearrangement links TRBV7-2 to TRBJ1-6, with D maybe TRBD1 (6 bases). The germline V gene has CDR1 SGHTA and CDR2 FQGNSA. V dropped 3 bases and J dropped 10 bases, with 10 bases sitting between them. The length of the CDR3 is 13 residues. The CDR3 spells CASSFAQGSPLHF. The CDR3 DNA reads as TGTGCCAGCAGCTTCGCCCAGGGGTCACCCCTCCACTTT.

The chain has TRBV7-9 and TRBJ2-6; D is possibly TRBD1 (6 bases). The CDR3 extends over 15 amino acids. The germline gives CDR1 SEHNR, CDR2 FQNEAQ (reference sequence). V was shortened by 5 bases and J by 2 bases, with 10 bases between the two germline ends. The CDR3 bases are TGTGCCAGCAGCAAACAGGGAACTGGGGCCAACGTCCTGACTTTC. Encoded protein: CASSKQGTGANVLTF.

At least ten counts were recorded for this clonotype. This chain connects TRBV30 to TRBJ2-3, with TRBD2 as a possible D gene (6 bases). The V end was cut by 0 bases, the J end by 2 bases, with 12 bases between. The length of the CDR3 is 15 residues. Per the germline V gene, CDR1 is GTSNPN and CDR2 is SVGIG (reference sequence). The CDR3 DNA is TGTGCCTGGAGTGTCGGACTACCAGTCACAGATACGCAGTATTTT. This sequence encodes CAWSVGLPVTDTQYF.

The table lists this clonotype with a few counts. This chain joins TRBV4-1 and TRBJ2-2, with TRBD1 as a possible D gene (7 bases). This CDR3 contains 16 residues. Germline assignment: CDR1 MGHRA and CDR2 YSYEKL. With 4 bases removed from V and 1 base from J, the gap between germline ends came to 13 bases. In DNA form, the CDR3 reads TGCGCCAGCAGCCCGGAGGGGACAGTGAACACCGGGGAGCTGTTTTTT. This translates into CASSPEGTVNTGELFF.

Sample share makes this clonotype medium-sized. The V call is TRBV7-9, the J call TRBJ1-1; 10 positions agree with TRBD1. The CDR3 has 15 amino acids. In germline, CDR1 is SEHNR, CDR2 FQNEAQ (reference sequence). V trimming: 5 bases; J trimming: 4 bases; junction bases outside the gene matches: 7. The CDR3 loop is CASSTWTGGGTEAFF. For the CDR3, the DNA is TGTGCCAGCAGCACCTGGACAGGGGGAGGCACTGAAGCTTTCTTT.

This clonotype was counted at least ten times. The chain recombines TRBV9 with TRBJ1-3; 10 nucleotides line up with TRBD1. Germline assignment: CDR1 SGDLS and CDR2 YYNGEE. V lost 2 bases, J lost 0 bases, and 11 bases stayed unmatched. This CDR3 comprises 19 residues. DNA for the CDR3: TGTGCCAGCAGCGTTAAGGGACAGGGGCCTGCCATCTCTGGAAACACCATATATTTT. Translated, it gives CASSVKGQGPAISGNTIYF.

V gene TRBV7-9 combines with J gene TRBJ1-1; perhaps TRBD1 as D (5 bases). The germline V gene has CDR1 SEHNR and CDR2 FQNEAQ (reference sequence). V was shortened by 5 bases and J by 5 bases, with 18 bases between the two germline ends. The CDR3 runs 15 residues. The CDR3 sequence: CASSPYQGLGTEAFF. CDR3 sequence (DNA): TGTGCCAGCAGCCCCTACCAGGGCTTGGGGACTGAAGCTTTCTTT.

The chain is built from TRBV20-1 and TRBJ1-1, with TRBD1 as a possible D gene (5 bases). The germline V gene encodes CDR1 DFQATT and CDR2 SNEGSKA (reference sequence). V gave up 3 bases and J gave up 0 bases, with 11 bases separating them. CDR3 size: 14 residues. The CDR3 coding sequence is TGCAGTGCTAGTGAGGGGTTCATGAACACTGAAGCTTTCTTT. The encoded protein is CSASEGFMNTEAFF.

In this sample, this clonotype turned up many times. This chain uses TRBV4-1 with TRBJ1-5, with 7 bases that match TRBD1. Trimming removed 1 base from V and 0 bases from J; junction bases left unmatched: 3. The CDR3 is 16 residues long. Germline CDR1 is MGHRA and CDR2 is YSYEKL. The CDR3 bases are TGCGCCAGCAGCCAAGGACAGGGACCTAGCAATCAGCCCCAGCATTTT. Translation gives CASSQGQGPSNQPQHF.

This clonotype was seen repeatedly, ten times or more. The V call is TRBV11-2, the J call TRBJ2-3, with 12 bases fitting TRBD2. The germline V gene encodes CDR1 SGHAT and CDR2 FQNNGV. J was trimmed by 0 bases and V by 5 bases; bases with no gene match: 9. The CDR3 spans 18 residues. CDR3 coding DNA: TGTGCCAGCAGCCACGGGACTAGCGGGTCCTCTAGCACAGATACGCAGTATTTT. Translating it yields CASSHGTSGSSSTDTQYF.